These 24 T cell receptor beta chains came from one sample sequenced in a study of blood T cells in healthy people across ages. Combining a sample-barcoded 5' primer with a J-beta primer mix, a second PCR ran for roughly 7 to 12 cycles. TCRdb used MiXCR to reprocess the 5' RACE reads, holding one entry per CDR3 protein. This table holds 1.5 million to 2 million distinct CDR3 sequences, around half found once. Specimen: blood. The receptor set was obtained from a woman between 40 and 50 years old in good health.

V and J are TRBV7-6 and TRBJ2-1; D possibly corresponds to TRBD1 (6 bases). Trimming pared 5 bases from V and 9 bases from J, leaving 17 bases between. The CDR3 length is 14 residues. Germline V gene sequence: CDR1 SGHVS, CDR2 FNYEAQ. The CDR3 sequence: CASSVVGQGLEQFF. DNA for the CDR3: TGTGCCAGCAGCGTAGTGGGCCAGGGGCTTGAGCAGTTCTTC.

This sequence joins TRBV7-8 and TRBJ2-1; D not resolved. CDR1 SGHVS and CDR2 FQNEAQ come from the germline V gene. The V end was cut by 5 bases, the J end by 8 bases, with 13 bases between. The CDR3 contains 13 residues. The CDR3 coding sequence is TGTGCCAGCAGCCCCCCCGTGAAGGATGAGCAGTTCTTC. Protein sequence: CASSPPVKDEQFF.

V and J are TRBV7-9 and TRBJ2-7; tentative D call: TRBD2 (6 bases). The CDR3 consists of 14 residues. Looked up from germline, CDR1 is SEHNR and CDR2 is FQNEAQ (reference sequence). V was shortened by 1 base and J by 5 bases, with 12 bases between the two germline ends. The CDR3 bases are TGTGCCAGCAGCTTAGTGGGGGGAATTGACGAGCAGTACTTC. This codes for CASSLVGGIDEQYF. The complete variable domain, with remaining parts taken from reference TRBV7-9 and TRBJ2-7, reads DTGVSQNPRHKITKRGQNVTFRCDPISEHNRLYWYRQTLGQGPEFLTYFQNEAQLEKSRLLSDRFSAERPKGSFSTLEIQRTEQGDSAMYLCASSLVGGIDEQYFGPGTRLTVT.

The V and J genes are TRBV6-6 and TRBJ1-2; D is ambiguous. Germline assignment: CDR1 MNHNY and CDR2 SVGAGI (reference sequence). Trimming pared 5 bases from V and 0 bases from J, leaving 16 bases between. The CDR3 consists of 16 residues. The chain's CDR3 is CASSLRIAGANYGYTF. As DNA, the CDR3 is TGTGCCAGCAGTCTACGGATAGCGGGTGCTAACTATGGCTACACCTTC.

The rearrangement joins TRBV13 to TRBJ2-3; D tentatively fits TRBD1 or TRBD2 (7 bases each). The CDR3 extends over 16 amino acids. Deletions cut 5 bases from V and 0 bases from J, with 15 bases between. Germline V gene data show CDR1 as PRHDT and CDR2 as FYEKMQ (reference sequence). The chain's CDR3 is CASSLQGGVSTDTQYF. The CDR3 DNA is TGTGCCAGCAGCCTTCAGGGGGGGGTGAGCACAGATACGCAGTATTTT.

This clonotype was recorded a few times. This sequence joins TRBV7-9 and TRBJ2-4; no clear D gene. CDR1 SEHNR and CDR2 FQNEAQ come from the germline V gene (reference sequence). V was shortened by 4 bases and J by 0 bases, with 10 bases between the two germline ends. The CDR3 spans 15 residues. The CDR3 nucleotides are TGTGCCAGCAGCTCTCAAGTCCTAGCCAAAAACATTCAGTACTTC. This gives the protein CASSSQVLAKNIQYF.

In nucleotides, the CDR3 is TGTGCCAGCAGGGGAGGACAGTTCAATGAAGCTTTCTTT. It codes for CASRGGQFNEAFF. The chain couples TRBV6-2 or TRBV6-3 to TRBJ1-1; perhaps TRBD1 as D (6 bases). This CDR3 has 13 residues. Germline CDR1 and CDR2: MNHEY and SVGEGT. V dropped 6 bases and J dropped 7 bases, with 15 bases sitting between them.

This clonotype has only a few counts. V and J are TRBV7-8 and TRBJ1-2; D is unclear. The V end lost 0 bases, the J end lost 7 bases, and 9 bases lay between the germline ends. CDR1 is SGHVS and CDR2 is FQNEAQ in the germline V gene. CDR3 size: 13 residues. The CDR3: CASSLAGNSGYTF. CDR3 nucleotides: TGTGCCAGCAGCTTAGCTGGTAATTCTGGCTACACCTTC.

The rearrangement joins TRBV6-1 to TRBJ2-7; a weak D match, TRBD2 (5 bases). There are 14 residues in the CDR3. The germline V gene encodes CDR1 MNHNS and CDR2 SASEGT. V was cut by 0 bases and J by 9 bases, with 15 bases left in between. CDR3 amino acids: CASSEALTRGSQYF. CDR3 nucleotide sequence: TGTGCCAGCAGTGAAGCGCTAACTAGAGGCTCGCAGTACTTC.

The chain has TRBV5-1 and TRBJ2-1; 11 bases fit TRBD2. The CDR3 runs 15 residues. Trimming removed 4 bases from V and 7 bases from J; junction bases left unmatched: 7. Per germline, CDR1 SGHRS and CDR2 YFSETQ. The CDR3 coding sequence is TGCGCCAGCAGCCCCCGACTAGCGGGGCCTAATGAGCAGTTCTTC. This translates into CASSPRLAGPNEQFF.

This clonotype came up a few times. The chain employs TRBV29-1 and TRBJ2-7, with D perhaps being TRBD1 or TRBD2 (5 bases each). CDR1 and CDR2 (germline): SQVTM, ANQGSEA. V was clipped by 6 bases and J by 1 base, with 10 bases between them. This CDR3 is built from 12 residues. The CDR3 is CSVGDLSYEQYF. The CDR3 nucleotides are TGCAGCGTCGGGGACCTATCCTACGAGCAGTACTTC.

This clonotype was observed a handful of times. The J gene is TRBJ2-5, the V gene TRBV7-2; 8 bases are shared with TRBD2. With V trimmed by 2 bases and J by 7 bases, 9 bases remained unmatched. The CDR3 covers 15 residues. Germline lookup yields CDR1 SGHTA and CDR2 FQGNSA. CDR3: CASSLRREAGGTQYF. In DNA, the CDR3 is TGTGCCAGCAGCTTAAGGCGGGAGGCAGGTGGGACCCAGTACTTC.

This chain uses TRBV2 with TRBJ2-5; the match to TRBD1 covers 10 bases. The junction had 11 bases not matched to a gene; V was cut back by 5 bases and J by 5 bases. The CDR3 runs to 16 residues. The germline V gene has CDR1 SNHLY and CDR2 FYNNEI. The CDR3 nucleotides read TGTGCCAGCAGTCCCTCCCGACAGGGGGCTTCGGAGACCCAGTACTTC. This codes for CASSPSRQGASETQYF.

This chain links TRBV5-6 with TRBJ2-4; D is unclear. The V gene lost 6 bases and the J gene lost 13 bases, with 20 bases spanning the gap. This CDR3 has 13 residues. CDR1 and CDR2 (germline): SGHDT, YYEEEE. The CDR3 DNA sequence: TGTGCCAGCATGGGGATTATTGGCAATGAGCAGTACTTC. This sequence encodes CASMGIIGNEQYF.

This clonotype was seen just once. The rearrangement links TRBV7-2 to TRBJ2-3, with a weak D call TRBD1 (5 bases). Trimming took off 4 bases at V and 6 bases at J, with 23 bases between the two ends. The CDR3 covers 17 residues. CDR1 SGHTA and CDR2 FQGNSA come from the germline V gene. The CDR3 protein is CASSSGPTQVRGDTQYF. The CDR3 DNA follows: TGTGCCAGCAGCTCCGGGCCGACCCAAGTAAGGGGCGATACGCAGTATTTT. The variable domain in full, completed from reference TRBV7-2 and TRBJ2-3, reads GAGVSQSPSNKVTEKGKDVELRCDPISGHTALYWYRQSLGQGLEFLIYFQGNSAPDKSGLPSDRFSAERTGGSVSTLTIQRTQQEDSAVYLCASSSGPTQVRGDTQYFGPGTRLTVL.

This chain connects TRBV28 to TRBJ2-5, with D perhaps matching TRBD1 or TRBD2 (5 bases each). Near its end, the DNA agrees better with TRBJ2-7, so the J call may be wrong. The germline V gene has CDR1 MDHEN and CDR2 SYDVKM. The CDR3 consists of 15 residues. CDR3 protein: CASSRRDGSLSEQYF. The CDR3 DNA follows: TGTGCCAGCAGTCGACGGGACGGATCCCTTAGCGAGCAGTACTTC.

The genes are TRBV6-2 or TRBV6-3 and TRBJ2-1; D remains unclear. From germline, CDR1 is MNHEY and CDR2 SVGEGT. V gave up 6 bases and J gave up 6 bases, with 18 bases separating them. This CDR3 is built from 15 residues. The CDR3 DNA sequence: TGTGCCAGCAGAAGCCCTCAGGACGTCGGCAATGAGCAGTTCTTC. It translates to CASRSPQDVGNEQFF.

Comments on this clonotype: A much larger clone lies a single base off, so this may be a read error. The chain employs TRBV28 and TRBJ2-3; possible D gene TRBD1, 6 bases. Germline V gene sequence: CDR1 MDHEN, CDR2 SYDVKM. The CDR3 is made up of 14 amino acids. CDR3 region: CASSTGWGTDTQSF. The CDR3 nucleotides are TGTGCCAGCAGTACAGGGTGGGGAACAGATACGCAGTCTTTT.

CDR3 DNA sequence: TGTGCCAGCCAAGCGGGGGGAAACAATGAGCAGTACTTC. Encoded protein: CASQAGGNNEQYF. The rearrangement links TRBV2 to TRBJ2-7; 9 bases line up with TRBD2. The CDR3 consists of 13 residues. The germline V gene encodes CDR1 SNHLY and CDR2 FYNNEI. Trimming cost V 8 bases and J 7 bases; bases outside gene matches: 9.

The chain recombines TRBV5-5 with TRBJ2-1; the match to TRBD1 covers 8 bases. The germline V gene has CDR1 SGHKS and CDR2 YYEKEE (reference sequence). V was pared by 2 bases and J by 10 bases, with 11 bases of the junction left unmatched. This CDR3 has 15 residues. This CDR3 is CASSFQGATIGEQFF. The CDR3 DNA sequence: TGTGCCAGCAGCTTCCAGGGGGCGACAATTGGGGAGCAGTTCTTC.

Note on this clonotype: A junction end diverges from the germline sequence, so it may reflect a read error. The chain joins TRBV5-1 to TRBJ2-6; possible D gene TRBD1, 8 bases. The CDR3 runs to 18 residues. CDR1 and CDR2 (germline): SGHRS, YFSETQ. CDR3 in amino acids: CASSGGQGGISGTNVLTF. In nucleotides, the CDR3 is TGCGCCAGCAGCGGAGGACAGGGAGGGATCTCTGGGACCAACGTCCTGACTTTC.

This chain connects TRBV6-1 to TRBJ1-4, with 9 bases lining up with TRBD1. The CDR3 loop spans 15 amino acids. Germline CDR1 is MNHNS and CDR2 is SASEGT. The ends lost 7 bases at V and 4 bases at J; junction bases unmatched: 7. The CDR3 spells CASNIDRGSNEKLFF. CDR3 nucleotides: TGTGCCAGCAATATCGACAGGGGGAGTAATGAAAAACTGTTTTTT.

The chain couples TRBV6-2 or TRBV6-3 to TRBJ2-5; D uncertain. Trimming shortened V by 0 bases and J by 5 bases, and 10 bases separated the two germline ends. Germline V gene sequence: CDR1 MNHEY, CDR2 SVGEGT. The CDR3 runs to 14 residues. The CDR3 bases are TGTGCCAGCAGTTACTCGATTTGGGCGGAGACCCAGTACTTC. Translating gives CASSYSIWAETQYF.

The J gene is TRBJ2-5, the V gene TRBV5-6; 10 nucleotides match TRBD1. This CDR3 is 19 amino acids long. Trimming took 2 bases from V and 0 from J; bases not matched to a gene: 13. Germline CDR1 is SGHDT and CDR2 is YYEEEE. In DNA, the CDR3 is TGTGCCAGCAGCTTCAAACCGGGACAGGGGTCCCTGTACCAAGAGACCCAGTACTTC. As protein: CASSFKPGQGSLYQETQYF.